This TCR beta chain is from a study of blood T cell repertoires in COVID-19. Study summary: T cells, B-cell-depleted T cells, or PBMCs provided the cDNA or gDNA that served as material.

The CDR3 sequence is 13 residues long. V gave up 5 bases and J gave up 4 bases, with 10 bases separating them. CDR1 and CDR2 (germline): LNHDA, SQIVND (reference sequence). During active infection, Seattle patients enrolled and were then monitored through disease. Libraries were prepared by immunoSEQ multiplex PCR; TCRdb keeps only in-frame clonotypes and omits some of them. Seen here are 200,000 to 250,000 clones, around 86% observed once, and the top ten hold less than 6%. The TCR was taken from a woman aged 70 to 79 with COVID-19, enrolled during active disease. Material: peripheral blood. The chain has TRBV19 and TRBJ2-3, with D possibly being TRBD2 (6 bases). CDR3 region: CASSYGRSDTQYF. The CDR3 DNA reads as TGTGCCAGTAGTTACGGGAGATCAGATACGCAGTATTTT. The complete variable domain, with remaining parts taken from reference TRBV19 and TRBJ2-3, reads DGGITQSPKYLFRKEGQNVTLSCEQNLNHDAMYWYRQDPGQGLRLIYYSQIVNDFQKGDIAEGYSVSREKKESFPLTVTSAQKNPTAFYLCASSYGRSDTQYFGPGTRLTVL.